Following are 18 T cell receptor beta chains from one sample sequenced in a study of shared clonotypes between healthy human individuals. This table comes from immunoSEQ multiplex PCR, and its TCRdb copy is limited to in-frame clones, with some not included. The sample consists of hundreds of thousands of clones, less than 85% of them appearing once. The sequencing input was memory CD4+ T cells sorted from blood. Regarding subset: CD45RA-negative fraction. The receptors originated from a man younger than 45 in good health.

The V gene is TRBV10-3, the J gene TRBJ1-5; a possible D gene is TRBD1 (5 bases). From germline, CDR1 is ENHRY and CDR2 SYGVKD. The CDR3 spans 16 residues. Trimming left V 2 bases short and J 0 bases short, with 11 bases between. The CDR3 bases are TGTGCCATCAGTGAGGGGGCAGGGTTTAGCAATCAGCCCCAGCATTTT. Protein product: CAISEGAGFSNQPQHF.

The chain joins TRBV25-1 to TRBJ2-2; D not resolved. Trimming took off 3 bases at V and 8 bases at J, with 10 bases between the two ends. The CDR3 spans 13 residues. Germline-derived CDR1 and CDR2 are MGHDK and SYGVNS. CDR3 sequence: CASSEAPQGELFF. The CDR3 DNA sequence: TGTGCCAGCAGTGAGGCACCCCAGGGGGAGCTGTTTTTT.

The chain uses TRBV5-1 and TRBJ1-2; 10 bases agree with TRBD1. The trim removed 0 bases at V and 0 bases at J, leaving 5 bases unmatched. In germline, CDR1 is SGHRS, CDR2 YFSETQ. This CDR3 comprises 17 residues. CDR3 sequence reads: CASSLAPGQGANYGYTF. In nucleotides, the CDR3 is TGCGCCAGCAGCTTGGCCCCCGGACAGGGGGCTAACTATGGCTACACCTTC.

This clone appeared many times. The DNA for the CDR3 is TGTGCCAGCAGCTCGAGCAGGTTCGCTAGCGAGGCCACAGATACGCAGTATTTT. Amino acid sequence: CASSSSRFASEATDTQYF. This chain links TRBV7-9 with TRBJ2-3; D is possibly TRBD2 (6 bases). Germline V gene data show CDR1 as SEHNR and CDR2 as FQNEAQ (reference sequence). This CDR3 is 18 amino acids long. V dropped 4 bases and J dropped 2 bases, with 22 bases sitting between them.

About this clone itself: A much larger clonotype is one base distant, so this may be a read error. This chain uses TRBV5-4 with TRBJ2-5, with TRBD1 identical over 7 bases. Trimming took 3 bases from V and 2 from J; bases not matched to a gene: 1. CDR1 and CDR2 (germline): SGHNT, YYREEE (reference sequence). CDR3 length equals 13 residues. CDR3 residues: CASSSGQQETQYF. The CDR3 DNA reads as TGTGCCAGCAGCTCGGGACAGCAAGAGACCCAGTACTTC. The variable domain in full, completed from reference TRBV5-4 and TRBJ2-5, reads ETGVTQSPTHLIKTRGQQVTLRCSSQSGHNTVSWYQQALGQGPQFIFQYYREEENGRGNFPPRFSGLQFPNYSSELNVNALELDDSALYLCASSSGQQETQYFGPGTRLLVL.

This chain links TRBV5-4 with TRBJ1-1; TRBD1 agrees at 7 bases. The V gene's germline CDR1 is SGHNT and CDR2 YYREEE (reference sequence). The junction had 3 bases not matched to a gene; V was cut back by 4 bases and J by 0 bases. CDR3 length: 14 amino acids. The CDR3 region is CASSPRGMNTEAFF. Here the CDR3 DNA reads TGTGCCAGCAGCCCCAGGGGGATGAACACTGAAGCTTTCTTT.

The chain's CDR3 is CASSLLTSGSVGEQFF. CDR3 sequence (DNA): TGTGCCAGCAGCTTGCTGACTAGCGGGAGCGTCGGGGAGCAGTTCTTC. V and J are TRBV7-8 and TRBJ2-1; 12 positions match TRBD2. The length of the CDR3 is 16 residues. V was clipped by 3 bases and J by 10 bases; unmatched bases: 10. CDR1 is SGHVS, CDR2 FQNEAQ, per germline.

The chain combines TRBV15 with TRBJ1-2; D is perhaps TRBD1 (5 bases). V was clipped by 1 base and J by 4 bases, with 25 bases between them. Per the germline V gene, CDR1 is LNHNV and CDR2 is YYDKDF (reference sequence). CDR3 length equals 19 residues. CDR3 coding DNA: TGTGCCACCAGCAGAGCTCCACCAGGGTCCACTAGCCGGGTCTATGGCTACACCTTC. This gives the protein CATSRAPPGSTSRVYGYTF.

The rearrangement joins TRBV5-1 to TRBJ2-3; 8 bases map to TRBD2. CDR1 SGHRS and CDR2 YFSETQ come from the germline V gene. V lost 4 bases, J lost 6 bases, and 4 bases stayed unmatched. CDR3 length: 13 amino acids. CDR3 in amino acids: CASSGLALDTQYF. The DNA of the CDR3 is TGCGCCAGCAGCGGACTAGCATTGGATACGCAGTATTTT.

This chain joins TRBV10-1 and TRBJ2-1, with 13 nucleotides matching TRBD2. The germline V gene encodes CDR1 WNHNN and CDR2 SYGVQD (reference sequence). V lost 5 bases to trimming and J lost 7 bases; unmatched junction nucleotides: 11. This CDR3 is 17 amino acids long. CDR3 DNA: TGCGCCAGCAGTTTCTTAAGGACTAGCGGGAGTGGTAATGAGCAGTTCTTC. Translating gives CASSFLRTSGSGNEQFF.

V gene TRBV5-4 combines with J gene TRBJ2-2; D tentatively fits TRBD1 or TRBD2 (6 bases each). Germline V CDR1 and CDR2: SGHNT, YYREEE (reference sequence). The CDR3 spans 16 residues. The V and J ends lost 7 bases and 5 bases respectively, with 21 bases between them. CDR3 nucleotide sequence: TGTGCCAGCGGCCCCCGGGGGACAAGGAAAACCGGGGAGCTGTTTTTT. This sequence encodes CASGPRGTRKTGELFF.

This sequence joins TRBV6-1 and TRBJ1-3; 8 bases align to TRBD1. From germline, CDR1 is MNHNS and CDR2 SASEGT. Trimming at V came to 5 bases and at J to 0 bases, leaving 3 bases not matched to a gene. The CDR3 runs to 15 residues. DNA for the CDR3: TGTGCCAGCAGTCGACAGGGGAACTCTGGAAACACCATATATTTT. It specifies CASSRQGNSGNTIYF.

This rearrangement joins TRBV6-5 to TRBJ2-2; TRBD2 is a possible D gene (7 bases). V was pared by 4 bases and J by 6 bases, with 12 bases between. The germline gives CDR1 MNHEY, CDR2 SVGAGI. This CDR3 comprises 14 residues. In DNA form, the CDR3 reads TGTGCCAGCAGTTTGGGGAGGGGGGCCGGGGAGCTGTTTTTT. As protein: CASSLGRGAGELFF.

A single count supports this clone. In DNA form, the CDR3 reads TGTGCCAGTAGACTGGGGTTTCGAACCGGGGAGCTGTTTTTT. Translation gives CASRLGFRTGELFF. The chain carries TRBV19 and TRBJ2-2; D remains unclear. The V gene lost 6 bases and the J gene lost 5 bases, with 13 bases spanning the gap. The CDR3 consists of 14 residues. CDR1 and CDR2 (germline): LNHDA, SQIVND (reference sequence).

The V gene is TRBV4-3, the J gene TRBJ2-3; D call uncertain. This CDR3 is 15 amino acids long. The germline V gene encodes CDR1 LGHNA and CDR2 YSLEER. Trimming pared 0 bases from V and 1 base from J, leaving 8 bases between. The CDR3 DNA sequence: TGCGCCAGCAGCCAAGATTTTTTAGGCACAGATACGCAGTATTTT. Translating gives CASSQDFLGTDTQYF.

V and J are TRBV5-1 and TRBJ2-2, with D unclear. The CDR3 spans 14 residues. The V gene's germline CDR1 is SGHRS and CDR2 YFSETQ. V was cut by 6 bases and J by 2 bases, with 11 bases left in between. The CDR3 loop reads CASNRHDNTGELFF. CDR3 nucleotides: TGCGCCAGCAATCGGCACGACAACACCGGGGAGCTGTTTTTT.

The V and J genes are TRBV18 and TRBJ1-5, with D possibly being TRBD1 (6 bases). The CDR3 is 15 amino acids. Trimming shortened V by 5 bases and J by 4 bases, and 15 bases separated the two germline ends. Germline V gene data show CDR1 as KGHSH and CDR2 as LQKENI. The CDR3 region is CASSGGGLGNQPQHF. In DNA, the CDR3 is TGTGCCAGCTCAGGAGGGGGGTTGGGGAATCAGCCCCAGCATTTT.

The chain links TRBV27 to TRBJ1-2, with a possible D match to TRBD1 (5 bases). The CDR3 extends over 15 amino acids. V gave up 4 bases and J gave up 4 bases, with 16 bases separating them. Germline-derived CDR1 and CDR2 are MNHEY and SMNVEV (reference sequence). The CDR3 here is CASSSIPGPPYGYTF. CDR3 DNA: TGTGCCAGCAGTTCTATCCCGGGACCCCCCTATGGCTACACCTTC.